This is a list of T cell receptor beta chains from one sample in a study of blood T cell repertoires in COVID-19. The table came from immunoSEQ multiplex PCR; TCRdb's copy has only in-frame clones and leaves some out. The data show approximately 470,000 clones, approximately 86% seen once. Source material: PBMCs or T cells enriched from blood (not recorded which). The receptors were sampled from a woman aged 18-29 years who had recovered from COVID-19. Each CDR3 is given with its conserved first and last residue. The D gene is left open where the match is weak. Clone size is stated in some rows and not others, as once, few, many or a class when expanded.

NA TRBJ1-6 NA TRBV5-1 CASSSDRGSNSPLHF TGCGCCAGCAGCTCAGACCGAGGGAGTAATTCACCCCTCCACTTT
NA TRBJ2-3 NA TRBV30 CAWSGGLTDTQYF TGTGCCTGGAGCGGGGGGCTGACAGATACGCAGTATTTT
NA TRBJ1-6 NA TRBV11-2 CASSLARVDSPLHF TGTGCCAGCAGCTTAGCCAGGGTTGATTCACCCCTCCACTTT
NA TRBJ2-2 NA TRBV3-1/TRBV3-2 CASRPGGQGGELFF TGTGCCAGCAGACCCGGGGGGCAGGGCGGGGAGCTGTTTTTT
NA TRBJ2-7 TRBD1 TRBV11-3 CASSLRDRTYEQYF TGTGCCAGCAGTCTCCGGGACAGGACCTACGAGCAGTACTTC
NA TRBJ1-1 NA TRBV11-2 CASSSVGRTEAFF TGTGCCAGCAGCTCCGTGGGGAGGACTGAAGCTTTCTTT
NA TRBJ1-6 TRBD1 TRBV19 CASSIWGQYNSPLHF TGTGCCAGTAGTATTTGGGGACAGTATAATTCACCCCTCCACTTT
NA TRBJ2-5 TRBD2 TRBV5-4 CASSLAGRGSETQYF TGTGCCAGCAGCTTGGCCGGGCGGGGGTCGGAGACCCAGTACTTC
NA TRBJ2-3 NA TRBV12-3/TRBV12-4 CASSLRTDTQYF TGTGCCAGCAGTTTGCGGACAGATACGCAGTATTTT
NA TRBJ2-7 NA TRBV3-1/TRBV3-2 CASSQDRTSYEQYF TGTGCCAGCAGCCAAGATCGTACCAGCTACGAGCAGTACTTC
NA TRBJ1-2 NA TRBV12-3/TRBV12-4 CASSTTELYGYTF TGTGCCAGCAGTACGACAGAACTCTATGGCTACACCTTC
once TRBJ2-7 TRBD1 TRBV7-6 CASSLALVGTAYF TGTGCCAGCAGCTTAGCCCTCGTCGGGACAGCGTACTTC
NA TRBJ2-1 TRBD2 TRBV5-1 CASSSGSSGGAVSYNEQFF TGCGCCAGCAGCTCCGGTTCTAGCGGGGGGGCCGTGTCCTACAATGAGCAGTTCTTC
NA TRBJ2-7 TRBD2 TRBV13 CASSPLLSGGEQYF TGTGCCAGCAGCCCCCTCCTTAGCGGGGGGGAGCAGTACTTC
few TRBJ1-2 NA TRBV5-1 CASSVDGQIYGYTF TGCGCCAGCAGCGTCGACGGACAGATCTATGGCTACACCTTC
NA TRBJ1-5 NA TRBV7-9 CASSLGLQPQHF TGTGCCAGCAGCTTAGGTTTACAGCCCCAGCATTTT
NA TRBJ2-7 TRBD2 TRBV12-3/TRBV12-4 CASSLGGGEQYF TGTGCCAGCAGTTTGGGCGGGGGCGAGCAGTACTTC
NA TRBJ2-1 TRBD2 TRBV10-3 CAISDPGGASYNEQFF TGTGCCATCAGTGACCCCGGGGGGGCGTCCTACAATGAGCAGTTCTTC
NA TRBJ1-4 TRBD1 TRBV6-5 CASATGEPTEKLFF TGTGCCAGCGCAACAGGGGAGCCGACCGAAAAACTGTTTTTT
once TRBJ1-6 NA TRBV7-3 CASSSQGGSTPLHF TGTGCCAGCAGCTCCCAAGGGGGTTCGACACCCCTCCACTTT
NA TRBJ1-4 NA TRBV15 CATRALGGVGEKLFF TGTGCCACCAGAGCCCTCGGGGGTGTTGGAGAAAAACTGTTTTTT
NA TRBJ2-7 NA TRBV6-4 CASSVSQGISYEQYF TGTGCCAGCAGTGTTTCACAGGGAATCTCCTACGAGCAGTACTTC
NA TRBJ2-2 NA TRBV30 CAWGAITGELFF TGTGCCTGGGGGGCCATCACCGGGGAGCTGTTTTTT
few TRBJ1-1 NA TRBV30 CAWSWRRTEAFF TGTGCCTGGAGCTGGAGGAGGACTGAAGCTTTCTTT
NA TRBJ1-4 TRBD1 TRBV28 CASSYTGERSNEKLFF TGTGCCAGCAGTTACACAGGGGAAAGGTCTAATGAAAAACTGTTTTTT
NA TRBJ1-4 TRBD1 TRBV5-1 CASSSDRANEKLFF TGCGCCAGCAGCAGTGACAGGGCCAATGAAAAACTGTTTTTT
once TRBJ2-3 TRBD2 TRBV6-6 CASSPGTSGGGEISTDTQYF TGTGCCAGCAGTCCCGGGACTAGCGGGGGGGGCGAAATTAGCACAGATACGCAGTATTTT
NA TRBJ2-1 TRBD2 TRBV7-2 CASSLTSGGVNEQFF TGTGCCAGCAGCCTGACTAGCGGGGGGGTCAATGAGCAGTTCTTC
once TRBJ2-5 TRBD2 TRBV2 CASKDGGGEETQYF TGTGCCAGCAAGGACGGCGGGGGGGAAGAGACCCAGTACTTC
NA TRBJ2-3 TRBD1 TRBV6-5 CASARRDRYTDTQYF TGTGCCAGCGCTCGCCGGGACAGATACACAGATACGCAGTATTTT
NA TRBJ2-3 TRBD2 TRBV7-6 CASSLASGGTDTQYF TGTGCCAGCAGCTTAGCGAGCGGGGGGACAGATACGCAGTATTTT
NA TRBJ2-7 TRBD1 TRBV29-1 CSVITGTGPREQYF TGCAGCGTTATTACCGGGACAGGGCCCCGCGAGCAGTACTTC
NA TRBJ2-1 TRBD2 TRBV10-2 CASSPFAGGYNEQFF TGCGCCAGCAGTCCGTTTGCGGGGGGTTACAATGAGCAGTTCTTC
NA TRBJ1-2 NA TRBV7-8 CASSQRTGGDYGYTF TGTGCCAGCAGCCAAAGGACGGGGGGTGACTATGGCTACACCTTC
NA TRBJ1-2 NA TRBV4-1 CASSQDRVEGYGYTF TGCGCCAGCAGCCAAGATAGGGTGGAGGGCTATGGCTACACCTTC
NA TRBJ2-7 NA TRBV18 CASSPGQGTSYEQYF TGTGCCAGCTCACCAGGCCAGGGGACCTCCTACGAGCAGTACTTC
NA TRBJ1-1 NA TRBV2 CASSLSDSGAPSRDTEAFF TGTGCCAGCAGCTTATCGGACTCAGGGGCCCCATCGAGGGACACTGAAGCTTTCTTT
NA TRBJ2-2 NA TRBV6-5 CASSYGSSGELFF TGTGCCAGCAGTTACGGGAGCTCCGGGGAGCTGTTTTTT
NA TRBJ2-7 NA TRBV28 CASKGHAPYEQYF TGTGCCAGCAAGGGACATGCCCCCTACGAGCAGTACTTC
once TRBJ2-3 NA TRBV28 CASSLSDSSTDTQYF TGTGCCAGCAGTTTATCCGACAGTAGCACAGATACGCAGTATTTT